The rows below give T cell receptor beta chains drawn from one sample of a study of blood T cell repertoires in COVID-19. Some clones are missing from TCRdb's copy, which holds only in-frame ones; the method was immunoSEQ multiplex PCR. This table has about 16,000 clones, roughly 87% appearing once. The sequencing sample was made of peripheral blood. These receptors all stem from a man older than 75 with acute or convalescent COVID-19. Each CDR3 is given with its conserved first and last residue. A D gene is named only where the DNA matches it firmly. The size of a clone is reported for some rows only, either as once, few or many, or as a class for expanded clones.

TRBJ1-2 TRBD1 . TRBV29-1 CSVELVTGWNGYTF TGCAGCGTTGAACTTGTGACAGGGTGGAATGGCTACACCTTC
TRBJ1-5 TRBD1 few TRBV2 CASSGGQGDEPQHF TGTGCCAGCAGTGGGGGACAGGGGGATGAGCCCCAGCATTTT
TRBJ2-7 TRBD2 . TRBV5-1 CASSLEGGTAYEQYF TGCGCCAGCAGCTTGGAGGGAGGGACTGCCTACGAGCAGTACTTC
TRBJ1-1 TRBD1 . TRBV19 CASSTGTGGTEAFF TGTGCCAGTAGTACGGGGACAGGGGGCACTGAAGCTTTCTTT
TRBJ2-2 TRBD2 . TRBV7-9 CASSPLAGVVGELFF TGTGCCAGCAGCCCACTAGCGGGAGTTGTCGGGGAGCTGTTTTTT
TRBJ2-3 . . TRBV10-2 CASSEGRPSGTDTQYF TGCGCCAGCAGTGAAGGGAGGCCTAGTGGGACAGATACGCAGTATTTT
TRBJ1-5 . . TRBV19 CASSMRDQPQHF TGTGCCAGTAGTATGAGGGATCAGCCCCAGCATTTT
TRBJ1-5 . . TRBV19 CASVTGGQPQHF TGTGCCAGTGTCACGGGGGGGCAGCCCCAGCATTTT
TRBJ2-7 . . TRBV6-5 CASSYGQRALHEQYF TGTGCCAGCAGTTACGGGCAGCGGGCCCTTCACGAGCAGTACTTC
TRBJ1-2 TRBD1 . TRBV7-8 CASSITGDGYTF TGTGCCAGCAGCATAACAGGGGATGGCTACACCTTC